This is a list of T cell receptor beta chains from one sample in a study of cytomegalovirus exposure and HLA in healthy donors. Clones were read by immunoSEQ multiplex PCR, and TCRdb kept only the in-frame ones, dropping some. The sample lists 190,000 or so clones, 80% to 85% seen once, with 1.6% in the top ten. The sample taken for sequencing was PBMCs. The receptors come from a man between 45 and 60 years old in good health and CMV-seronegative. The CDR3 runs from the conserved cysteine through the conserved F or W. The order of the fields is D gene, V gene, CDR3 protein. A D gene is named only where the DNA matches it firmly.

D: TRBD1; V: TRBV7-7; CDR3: CASSPGTGGTEAFF
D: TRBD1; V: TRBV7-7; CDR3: CASSPGQSRETQYF
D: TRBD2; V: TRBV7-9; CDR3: CASSRNRTSGTHEQYF
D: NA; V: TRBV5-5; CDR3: CASSPGATNTGELFF
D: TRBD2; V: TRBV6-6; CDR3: CASIEGLAGGYEQYF
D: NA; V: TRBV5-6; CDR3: CASSLWQFPGNTIYF
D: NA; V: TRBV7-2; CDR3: CASSLVGTTSSNQPQHF
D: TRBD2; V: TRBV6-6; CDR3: CASSYAGLADNEQFF
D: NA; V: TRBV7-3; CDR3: CASSPSPRSYEQYF
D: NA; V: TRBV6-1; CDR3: CASSELEGRGGYTF
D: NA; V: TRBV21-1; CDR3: CASSKDTERTGPRLLTGELFF
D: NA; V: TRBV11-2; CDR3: CASSLRGRNGYTF
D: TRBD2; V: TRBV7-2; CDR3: CASSLGGGRADEQYF
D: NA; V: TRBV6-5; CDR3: CASGRAGGSNQPQHF
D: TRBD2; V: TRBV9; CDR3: CASSARTSRKDTQYF
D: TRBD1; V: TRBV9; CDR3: CASSAWDRDTEAFF
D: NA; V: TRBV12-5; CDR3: CASGREGWATEAFF
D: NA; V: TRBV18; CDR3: CASSLSTGEEGYTF
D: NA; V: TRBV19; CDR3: CASSHGLASNYGYTF
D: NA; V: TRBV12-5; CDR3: CASGSGDPSGNTIYF
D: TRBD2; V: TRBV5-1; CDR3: CASSSSGSETGELFF
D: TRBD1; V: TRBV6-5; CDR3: CASSSPGTGIGNEQFF
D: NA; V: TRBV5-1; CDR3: CASSPVEAGNGAPLHF
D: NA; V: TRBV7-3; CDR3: CASSPSGGQGTDTQYF
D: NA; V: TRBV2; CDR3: CASSEQGSYEQYF
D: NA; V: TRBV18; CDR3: CASSHGELGTNEKLFF
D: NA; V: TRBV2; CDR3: CASRKTGNSNQPQHF
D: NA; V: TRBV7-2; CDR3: CASTNGYKLFF
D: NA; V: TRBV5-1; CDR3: CASSLGTGTDTQYF